This T cell receptor (beta chain) emerged from a study of T cell changes during pregnancy in multiple sclerosis. The CDR3 contains 15 residues. From germline, CDR1 is SEHNR and CDR2 FQNEAQ (reference sequence). V shed 5 bases and J shed 1 base, with 13 bases lying between them. TCRdb's table, derived via immunoSEQ multiplex PCR, lists solely in-frame clones and lacks some. The data hold around 62,000 clones, with about nine tenths observed a single time. V usage is TRBV7-9 and J usage is TRBJ2-3, with D hard to call. This TCR came from a female donor with multiple sclerosis, enrolled in a pregnancy study. Sequencing was performed on peripheral blood, taken in the first trimester of pregnancy. The CDR3 coding sequence is TGTGCCAGCAGCGCCTCGAGCACGGGCACAGATACGCAGTATTTT. Protein: CASSASSTGTDTQYF.